Listed here are 5 T cell receptor beta chains from one sample, sequenced in a study of T-cell memory formation after mild COVID-19. TCRdb ran MiXCR on the 5' RACE reads and lists one entry per CDR3 protein. The data hold some 54,000 distinct CDR3 sequences, with 9% to 9.5% observed a single time. The sequenced material came from PBMCs or a T cell subset sorted from them (not recorded which). These receptors all come from a man aged 18 to 29 who had mild COVID-19 (a few samples of this study predate the infection). Cell type and time point are not known.

This clonotype was seen more than once but under ten times. The V gene is TRBV19, the J gene TRBJ2-1; D may be TRBD1 (5 bases). The V end lost 3 bases, the J end lost 0 bases, and 21 bases lay between the germline ends. Germline loops: CDR1 LNHDA, CDR2 SQIVND (reference sequence). The CDR3 length is 19 residues. CDR3 region: CASSMGRVGPESSYNEQFF. The CDR3 nucleotides are TGTGCCAGTAGTATGGGTCGGGTGGGGCCGGAAAGCTCCTACAATGAGCAGTTCTTC.

The V and J genes are TRBV2 and TRBJ1-2; 9 nucleotides match TRBD1. The CDR3 has 16 residues. Germline V gene lookup returns CDR1 SNHLY and CDR2 FYNNEI. The V and J ends lost 5 bases and 1 base, in that order; junction bases with no gene match: 8. Written as DNA, the CDR3 is TGTGCCAGCAGTACACCCGGGACAGGGATTAACTATGGCTACACCTTC. It encodes CASSTPGTGINYGYTF. Together with reference TRBV2 and TRBJ1-2, the CDR3 gives the full variable domain: EPEVTQTPSHQVTQMGQEVILRCVPISNHLYFYWYRQILGQKVEFLVSFYNNEISEKSEIFDDQFSVERPDGSNFTLKIRSTKLEDSAMYFCASSTPGTGINYGYTFGSGTRLTVV.

In this sample, this clonotype turned up a few times. The rearrangement uses TRBV4-3 and TRBJ1-1; D is uncertain. CDR1 and CDR2 from the germline V gene are LGHNA and YSLEER. This CDR3 spans 16 amino acids. Trimming removed 1 base at V and 2 bases at J, with 14 bases between. The CDR3 reads CASSQVAATANTEAFF. The DNA for the CDR3 is TGCGCCAGCAGCCAAGTTGCAGCAACAGCAAACACTGAAGCTTTCTTT.

In its sample, this clonotype was seen a few times. The chain uses TRBV12-3 or TRBV12-4 and TRBJ2-5; tentatively, D is TRBD2 (6 bases). This CDR3 has 15 amino acids. V dropped 5 bases and J dropped 5 bases, with 18 bases sitting between them. The CDR3 DNA follows: TGTGCCAGCAGTCCACGGGCAGCCCGGGGGGAGACCCAGTACTTC. Its protein product is CASSPRAARGETQYF.

In this sample, this clonotype turned up a few times. This rearrangement joins TRBV12-3 or TRBV12-4 to TRBJ1-5, with 10 bases lining up with TRBD1. The CDR3 is made up of 15 amino acids. Losses at the gene ends were 5 bases for V and 11 bases for J; bases not matched to a gene: 12. The CDR3 DNA follows: TGTGCCAGCAGTCTATCCCCGGGACAGGGGTTTTCCCAGCATTTT. Its translation is CASSLSPGQGFSQHF.